The 27 T cell receptor beta chains given below trace back to one sample, sequenced in a study of low-dose radiotherapy and immunotherapy resistance in tumors. First-strand cDNA used TRAV- and TRBV-specific primers, covering alpha and beta chains. Over around 19 PCR cycles, TCRs were amplified from a constant-region primer and V-primer adapter. TCRdb passed the reads through MiXCR, listing each CDR3 protein once. This table has about 18,000 distinct CDR3 sequences, around three quarters appearing once. These receptors all come from a human donor with advanced metastatic prostate, ovarian, gallbladder or colorectal cancer (not recorded which). This table probably holds off-target reads from a library built for another chain.

This chain joins TRBV11-2 and TRBJ1-1, with a weak D call TRBD1 (5 bases). Germline lookup yields CDR1 SGHAT and CDR2 FQNNGV. This CDR3 spans 16 amino acids. Deletions cut 3 bases from V and 4 bases from J, with 18 bases between. The CDR3 spells CASSFRGKGSGTEAFF. The DNA for the CDR3 is TGTGCCAGCAGCTTCCGAGGGAAGGGGTCGGGCACTGAAGCTTTCTTT.

The chain recombines TRBV20-1 with TRBJ2-1, with TRBD2 matching over 9 bases. V trimming: 4 bases; J trimming: 7 bases; junction bases outside the gene matches: 8. Germline-derived CDR1 and CDR2 are DFQATT and SNEGSKA (reference sequence). The length of the CDR3 is 14 residues. The DNA for the CDR3 is TGCAGTGCTACCATAGCGGGAGCTCGTAATGAGCAGTTCTTC. As protein: CSATIAGARNEQFF.

This chain joins TRBV3-1 and TRBJ2-6; a possible D gene is TRBD2 (5 bases). With 3 bases removed from V and 0 bases from J, the gap between germline ends came to 9 bases. This CDR3 comprises 16 residues. Germline V gene lookup returns CDR1 LGHDT and CDR2 YNNKEL (reference sequence). CDR3 residues: CASSHLGSSGANVLTF. The CDR3 nucleotides read TGTGCCAGCAGCCATTTAGGGAGCTCTGGGGCCAACGTCCTGACTTTC.

The chain carries TRBV4-2 and TRBJ1-3, with TRBD1 as a possible D gene (5 bases). Germline assignment: CDR1 LGHNA and CDR2 YNFKEQ. Trimming removed 1 base at V and 0 bases at J, with 13 bases between. The CDR3 has 17 residues. The CDR3 DNA sequence: TGTGCCAGCAGCCAAGCGGACACCCGGGACTCTGGAAACACCATATATTTT. Protein sequence: CASSQADTRDSGNTIYF.

The table lists this clonotype with a few counts. V is TRBV2 and J is TRBJ2-5; D might be TRBD2 (6 bases). The CDR3 is made up of 12 amino acids. Germline values: CDR1 SNHLY, CDR2 FYNNEI. Trimming cost V 10 bases and J 5 bases, with 14 bases left between them. DNA for the CDR3: TGTGCCACCAGGCAGGAGGGCGAGACCCAGTACTTC. As protein: CATRQEGETQYF.

V usage is TRBV5-6 and J usage is TRBJ1-2; the D gene is possibly TRBD1 (5 bases). The V end was cut by 0 bases, the J end by 3 bases, with 9 bases between. CDR3 length: 14 amino acids. Germline V gene lookup returns CDR1 SGHDT and CDR2 YYEEEE. CDR3 residues: CASSLDGGDYGYTF. The CDR3 coding sequence is TGTGCCAGCAGCTTGGACGGGGGAGACTATGGCTACACCTTC. The whole variable domain, remainder taken from reference TRBV5-6 and TRBJ1-2, is DAGVTQSPTHLIKTRGQQVTLRCSPKSGHDTVSWYQQALGQGPQFIFQYYEEEERQRGNFPDRFSGHQFPNYSSELNVNALLLGDSALYLCASSLDGGDYGYTFGSGTRLTVV.

The CDR3 region is CASSQESIYYNSPLHF. CDR3 coding DNA: TGTGCCAGCAGCCAAGAATCGATATACTATAATTCACCCCTCCACTTT. The chain combines TRBV3-1 with TRBJ1-6; no clear D gene. CDR1 is LGHDT and CDR2 is YNNKEL in the germline V gene (reference sequence). This CDR3 contains 16 residues. Trimming left V 0 bases short and J 3 bases short, with 9 bases between.

This chain connects TRBV6-5 to TRBJ1-1; the D is unclear. Looked up from germline, CDR1 is MNHEY and CDR2 is SVGAGI. The CDR3 spans 16 residues. Trimming removed 0 bases at V and 2 bases at J, with 13 bases between. In DNA, the CDR3 is TGTGCCAGCAGTTACTCGTCGCTGGCAGGAAACACTGAAGCTTTCTTT. Protein sequence: CASSYSSLAGNTEAFF.

CDR3 in DNA: TGCAGTGCTAGCACGTCGCGGGGGGAGCCTCTTTCCGGGTATACGCAGTATTTT. Its protein product is CSASTSRGEPLSGYTQYF. The V call is TRBV20-1, the J call TRBJ2-3; 8 bases align to TRBD2. Germline V gene sequence: CDR1 DFQATT, CDR2 SNEGSKA (reference sequence). J lost 7 bases, V lost 3 bases, and 21 bases had no gene match. The CDR3 runs 18 residues.

This clonotype was counted between two and nine times. This chain links TRBV5-1 with TRBJ1-1; D call uncertain. Germline V gives CDR1 SGHRS, CDR2 YFSETQ. CDR3 length: 11 residues. V dropped 3 bases and J dropped 8 bases, with 8 bases sitting between them. CDR3 in DNA: TGCGCCAGCAGCTATGGATTAGAAGCTTTCTTT. Amino acid sequence: CASSYGLEAFF.

This chain uses TRBV20-1 with TRBJ2-4, with 8 bases that match TRBD2. V dropped 5 bases and J dropped 0; count of bases not matched to a gene: 6. Germline assignment: CDR1 DFQATT and CDR2 SNEGSKA (reference sequence). This CDR3 is 15 amino acids long. CDR3 in amino acids: CSADSGVQAKNIQYF. The CDR3 bases are TGCAGTGCTGATAGCGGGGTACAAGCCAAAAACATTCAGTACTTC.

This clonotype was counted between two and nine times. The V gene is TRBV29-1, the J gene TRBJ2-3; 7 bases fit TRBD2. CDR1 is SQVTM and CDR2 is ANQGSEA in the germline V gene. The CDR3 runs 13 residues. The V gene end was trimmed by 1 base and the J gene end by 3 bases; junction bases not matched to a gene: 1. The CDR3 region is CSVEVGGTDTQYF. The CDR3 DNA follows: TGCAGCGTTGAAGTGGGAGGGACAGATACGCAGTATTTT.

This chain uses TRBV28 with TRBJ1-2, with D perhaps TRBD1 (5 bases). The CDR3 loop spans 13 amino acids. Between the trimmed V and J ends, which lost 3 bases and 8 bases, there was a span of 13 bases. In germline, CDR1 is MDHEN, CDR2 SYDVKM. The CDR3 spells CASSLGTRRGYTF. The CDR3 DNA sequence: TGTGCCAGCAGTTTGGGGACCCGAAGGGGCTACACCTTC.

The chain employs TRBV18 and TRBJ2-3, with 7 bases lining up with TRBD1. Germline V lookup: CDR1 KGHSH, CDR2 LQKENI. This CDR3 comprises 13 residues. V dropped 8 bases and J dropped 1; count of bases not matched to a gene: 3. The CDR3 nucleotides are TGTGCCAGCGTAGGACAGGGCACAGATACGCAGTATTTT. This sequence encodes CASVGQGTDTQYF.

The chain carries TRBV4-3 and TRBJ2-7; D unclear. Germline V lookup: CDR1 LGHNA, CDR2 YSLEER. This CDR3 spans 15 amino acids. V gave up 0 bases and J gave up 3 bases, with 12 bases separating them. CDR3 amino acids: CASSQDRQARYEQYF. CDR3 DNA sequence: TGCGCCAGCAGCCAAGATAGGCAAGCACGCTACGAGCAGTACTTC.

This clonotype has just one count. This chain links TRBV20-1 with TRBJ2-2; 7 bases are a match to TRBD2. After removal of 0 bases from V and 2 bases from J, the junction contained 9 bases not matched to a gene. CDR3 size: 17 residues. Germline assignment: CDR1 DFQATT and CDR2 SNEGSKA (reference sequence). The CDR3: CSARDPSGAPNTGELFF. The CDR3 region has the DNA TGCAGTGCTAGAGATCCCAGCGGGGCGCCTAACACCGGGGAGCTGTTTTTT.

The chain uses TRBV29-1 and TRBJ2-3, with TRBD1 identical over 8 bases. The CDR3 is 15 residues long. After removal of 5 bases from V and 1 base from J, the junction contained 8 bases not matched to a gene. CDR1 and CDR2 from the germline V gene are SQVTM and ANQGSEA. The CDR3 DNA sequence: TGCAGCGTTTTACCCCTGGACAGGGGCACAGATACGCAGTATTTT. Its protein product is CSVLPLDRGTDTQYF.

In its sample, this clonotype was seen a few times. The chain is built from TRBV4-2 and TRBJ1-5; D may be TRBD1 (5 bases). V shed 1 base and J shed 3 bases, with 10 bases lying between them. Germline lookup yields CDR1 LGHNA and CDR2 YNFKEQ. The CDR3 covers 15 residues. This CDR3 reads CASSQAGQTNQPQHF. As DNA, the CDR3 is TGTGCCAGCAGCCAAGCGGGGCAGACCAATCAGCCCCAGCATTTT.

The chain joins TRBV7-9 to TRBJ2-1; 7 positions agree with TRBD2. CDR1 is SEHNR and CDR2 is FQNEAQ in the germline V gene (reference sequence). The junction had 10 bases not matched to a gene; V was cut back by 5 bases and J by 3 bases. The CDR3 covers 16 residues. The CDR3 sequence: CASSLGRGSFYNEQFF. CDR3 nucleotides: TGTGCCAGCAGCCTTGGGCGGGGGTCGTTCTACAATGAGCAGTTCTTC.

This clonotype was counted only a few times. This rearrangement joins TRBV21-1 to TRBJ2-1; the table names TRBD2, a call not compared with the DNA. TRBV21-1 is a recognized pseudogene. The CDR3 runs to 18 residues. As DNA, the CDR3 is TGTGCCAGCAGCAAAGCCGGGACTAGCGGGAGGGGCTACAATGAGCAGTTCTTC. It yields the protein CASSKAGTSGRGYNEQFF.

The V call is TRBV28, the J call TRBJ1-6; D possibly corresponds to TRBD1 (6 bases). CDR3 length: 14 amino acids. The V gene's germline CDR1 is MDHEN and CDR2 SYDVKM. The ends were cut back, 2 bases at V and 6 bases at J, with 8 bases in the middle. This chain's CDR3 is CASSLGQRNSPLHF. The DNA for the CDR3 is TGTGCCAGCAGTTTAGGACAGCGTAATTCACCCCTCCACTTT.

The genes are TRBV30 and TRBJ2-1; the match to TRBD2 covers 16 bases. Per germline, CDR1 GTSNPN and CDR2 SVGIG (reference sequence). The CDR3 has 17 residues. With V trimmed by 1 base and J by 7 bases, 7 bases remained unmatched. The CDR3 loop reads CAWSGPGLAGGWNEQFF. Here the CDR3 DNA reads TGTGCCTGGAGTGGACCGGGACTAGCGGGGGGGTGGAATGAGCAGTTCTTC.

The gene calls are TRBV28 and TRBJ2-1; weak D call: TRBD2 (6 bases). The CDR3 is made up of 14 amino acids. The V end was cut by 6 bases, the J end by 6 bases, with 15 bases between. The germline gives CDR1 MDHEN, CDR2 SYDVKM. The CDR3 DNA reads TGTGCCAGCAGCCCATCTGGAGGGAGCAATGAGCAGTTCTTC. Its protein product is CASSPSGGSNEQFF.

This clonotype is a singleton in its sample. In DNA, the CDR3 is TGCGCCAGCAGCCGACTCGGAGCGCAGGACCTGTTTTTT. Translation gives CASSRLGAQDLFF. V gene TRBV4-1 combines with J gene TRBJ1-4, with D hard to call. The germline V gene encodes CDR1 MGHRA and CDR2 YSYEKL. Trimming stripped 4 bases from V and 14 bases from J, with 17 bases between. CDR3 length: 13 amino acids.

This clonotype appeared a few times. The chain is built from TRBV6-1 and TRBJ2-2; 8 positions agree with TRBD2. CDR1 and CDR2 (germline): MNHNS, SASEGT. The CDR3 contains 18 residues. V shed 6 bases and J 6 bases; nucleotides not matched to a gene: 18. The CDR3 loop is CASSPGLGLMSTAGELFF. The DNA for the CDR3 is TGTGCCAGCAGCCCGGGACTAGGTCTGATGTCGACCGCCGGGGAGCTGTTTTTT.

This clonotype has more than one count but fewer than ten. The chain carries TRBV28 and TRBJ2-1; 10 nucleotides match TRBD2. Germline assignment: CDR1 MDHEN and CDR2 SYDVKM. The CDR3 consists of 15 residues. Trimming cost V 6 bases and J 0 bases; bases outside gene matches: 2. CDR3 nucleotides: TGTGCCAGCAGAACTAGCGGGGCCTCCTACAATGAGCAGTTCTTC. Translating gives CASRTSGASYNEQFF. Full variable domain (missing parts from reference TRBV28 and TRBJ2-1): DVKVTQSSRYLVKRTGEKVFLECVQDMDHENMFWYRQDPGLGLRLIYFSYDVKMKEKGDIPEGYSVSREKKERFSLILESASTNQTSMYLCASRTSGASYNEQFFGPGTRLTVL.

The chain employs TRBV4-2 and TRBJ1-1, with D tentatively TRBD1 (6 bases). This CDR3 has 13 amino acids. V lost 3 bases, J lost 3 bases, and 8 bases lay in between. The germline V gene encodes CDR1 LGHNA and CDR2 YNFKEQ. The CDR3 nucleotides are TGTGCCAGCAGCCAGAGGGGGGACACTGAAGCTTTCTTT. Its translation is CASSQRGDTEAFF.